This is a list of T cell receptor beta chains from one sample in a study of cytotoxic CD8 clonotypes in ibrutinib-treated CLL. The repertoire was sequenced with immunoSEQ multiplex PCR; TCRdb's copy has only in-frame clones and lacks some. Of roughly 13,000 clones in the sample, roughly 50% are singletons; the top ten hold 30% to 35%. Source: PBMCs, taken at an approximately 23-month disease-progression time point, from a patient treated with ibrutinib. These receptor sequences come from a human donor with chronic lymphocytic leukemia. The CDR3 runs from the conserved cysteine through the conserved F or W. D genes are given only for firm matches. Some rows have no size entry. The others give once, few or many, or a class for an expanded clone.

j_call clone_size v_call d_call cdr3_nt cdr3_aa
TRBJ2-7 NA TRBV27 NA TGTGCCAGCAGTTTATTCCTTGGAGGCGAGCAGTACTTC CASSLFLGGEQYF
TRBJ1-2 NA TRBV11-2 NA TGTGCCAGCAGTTCGGGACATTCGAAATCTGGCTACACCTTC CASSSGHSKSGYTF
TRBJ1-6 many TRBV2 NA TGTGCCAGCAAAACAGAGAGCTCCTATAATTCACCCCTCCACTTT CASKTESSYNSPLHF
TRBJ2-7 few TRBV18 NA TGTGCCAGCTCACCACCGCTTGGCGGAGGCTCCTACGAGCAGTACTTC CASSPPLGGGSYEQYF
TRBJ1-3 NA TRBV9 NA TGTGCCAGCAGCGAGACAGGTCGCTCTGGAAACACCATATATTTT CASSETGRSGNTIYF
TRBJ2-1 NA TRBV5-4 TRBD2 TGTGCCAGCAGCCCTGGGACTAGTTTACCGGTTGAGCAGTTCTTC CASSPGTSLPVEQFF
TRBJ1-2 few TRBV27 NA TGTGCCAGCACCACCGGGGGCGGTGGCTACACCTTC CASTTGGGGYTF
TRBJ2-1 NA TRBV11-2 TRBD1 TGTGCCAGCAGCTATTATTCGACAGGGGTGATGGACAATGAGCAGTTCTTC CASSYYSTGVMDNEQFF
TRBJ1-2 NA TRBV4-2 NA TGTGCCAGCAGCCAGGGGGGGTGGGGAGGCTACACCTTC CASSQGGWGGYTF
TRBJ1-5 many TRBV27 TRBD1 TGTGCCAGCAGTTCAGGGGGTAGCAATCAGCCCCAGCATTTT CASSSGGSNQPQHF